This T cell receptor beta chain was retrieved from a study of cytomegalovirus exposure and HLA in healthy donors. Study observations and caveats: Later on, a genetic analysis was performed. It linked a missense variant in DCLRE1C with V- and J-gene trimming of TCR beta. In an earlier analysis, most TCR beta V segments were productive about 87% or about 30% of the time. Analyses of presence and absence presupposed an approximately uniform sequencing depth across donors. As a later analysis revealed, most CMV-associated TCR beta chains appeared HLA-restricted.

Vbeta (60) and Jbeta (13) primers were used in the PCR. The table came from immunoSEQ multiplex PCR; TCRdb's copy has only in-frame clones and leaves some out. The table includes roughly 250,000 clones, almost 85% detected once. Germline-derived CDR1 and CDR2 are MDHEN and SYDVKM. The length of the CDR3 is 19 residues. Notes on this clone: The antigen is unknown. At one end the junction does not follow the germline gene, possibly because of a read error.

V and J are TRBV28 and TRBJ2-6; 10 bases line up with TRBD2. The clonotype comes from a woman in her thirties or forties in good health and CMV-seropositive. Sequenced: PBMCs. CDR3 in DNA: TGTGCCAGCAGTCCAGCCGGGACTAGCGTAAAATCTGGGGCCAACGGCCTGACTTTC. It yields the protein CASSPAGTSVKSGANGLTF.